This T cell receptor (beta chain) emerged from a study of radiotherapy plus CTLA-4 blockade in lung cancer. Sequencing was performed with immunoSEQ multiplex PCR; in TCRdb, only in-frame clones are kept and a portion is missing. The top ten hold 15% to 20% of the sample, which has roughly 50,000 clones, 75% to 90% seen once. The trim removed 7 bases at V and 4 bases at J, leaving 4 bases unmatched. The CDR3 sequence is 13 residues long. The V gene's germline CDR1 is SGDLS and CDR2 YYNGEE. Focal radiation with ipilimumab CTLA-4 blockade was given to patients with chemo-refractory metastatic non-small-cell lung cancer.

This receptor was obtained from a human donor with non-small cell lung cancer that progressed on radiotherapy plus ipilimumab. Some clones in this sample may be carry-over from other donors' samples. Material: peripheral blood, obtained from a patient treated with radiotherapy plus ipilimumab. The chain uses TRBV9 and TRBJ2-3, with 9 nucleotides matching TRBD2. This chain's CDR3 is CASATSGPDTQYF. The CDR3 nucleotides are TGTGCCAGCGCGACTAGCGGCCCAGATACGCAGTATTTT.